The 26 T cell receptor beta chains listed next were all sequenced from one sample in a study of graft-versus-host responses after intestinal transplantation (dated by TCRdb to the early 2020s). Libraries were made using the immunoSEQ multiplex PCR assay. Sourced from immuneACCESS, this table was stored by TCRdb with only in-frame sequences that have V and J called. A share of the clones is absent; for the studies checked, an unresolved V gene accounts for under half, and the remainder has no known explanation. This sample is represented by about 35,000 clones; 93% of them were singletons. The ten biggest clones cover over 20% of the sample. The intended sense of this specimen's time point label: cells obtained before transplantation from donor or recipient. Their antigens are not known. This sample comprised unstimulated CD8+ T cells sorted from spleen or lymph node cells, obtained before transplant. The receptors stem from a human donor who was the organ donor for an intestinal transplant.

The V and J genes are TRBV28 and TRBJ1-1, with TRBD1 identical over 8 bases. Germline values: CDR1 MDHEN, CDR2 SYDVKM. CDR3 length equals 12 residues. The junction had 1 base not matched to a gene; V was cut back by 4 bases and J by 6 bases. As DNA, the CDR3 is TGTGCCAGCAGTTGGACAGGGTCTGAAGCTTTCTTT. Translating it yields CASSWTGSEAFF.

The chain has TRBV5-4 and TRBJ2-1, with a tentative D call TRBD2 (6 bases). The germline gives CDR1 SGHNT, CDR2 YYREEE (reference sequence). Trimming shortened V by 6 bases and J by 6 bases, and 19 bases separated the two germline ends. CDR3 size: 15 residues. The CDR3 nucleotides are TGTGCCAGCACCAATCTAGCGTCCCCTGGCAATGAGCAGTTCTTC. Translating gives CASTNLASPGNEQFF.

This clone has only one observation. V and J are TRBV9 and TRBJ2-7; 7 bases agree with TRBD1. This CDR3 has 14 amino acids. In germline, CDR1 is SGDLS, CDR2 YYNGEE. Germline trimming cut 0 bases from V and 3 bases from J; bases unmatched to any gene: 3. The CDR3 reads CASSVGDRNYEQYF. For the CDR3, the DNA is TGTGCCAGCAGCGTAGGGGACAGAAACTACGAGCAGTACTTC.

The chain employs TRBV19 and TRBJ2-7, with D possibly being TRBD1 (5 bases). V lost 3 bases to trimming and J lost 3 bases, with 9 bases between them. Germline CDR1 and CDR2: LNHDA and SQIVND (reference sequence). This CDR3 spans 13 amino acids. The CDR3 DNA reads TGTGCCAGTAGTATGGGGCGTTACTACGAGCAGTACTTC. Protein sequence: CASSMGRYYEQYF.

The rearrangement uses TRBV27 and TRBJ1-3, with D hard to call. The CDR3 consists of 14 residues. Germline V gene data show CDR1 as MNHEY and CDR2 as SMNVEV (reference sequence). The germline V and J ends were trimmed by 7 bases and 4 bases, with 14 bases remaining between them. In DNA form, the CDR3 reads TGTGCCAGCATGGGAAGAGGAGTCGGAAACACCATATATTTT. It encodes CASMGRGVGNTIYF.

The chain has TRBV12-2 and TRBJ2-2; the DNA was not used to check the table's D call, TRBD2. TRBV12-2 is described as a pseudogene. CDR3 length: 20 residues. CDR3: CASRFRRLALSKANTGELFF. The CDR3 DNA sequence: TGTGCAAGTCGCTTCCGTAGACTAGCGCTATCCAAGGCGAACACCGGGGAGCTGTTTTTT.

The chain carries TRBV5-4 and TRBJ2-7; either TRBD1 or TRBD2 may supply D (5 bases each). Trimming pared 4 bases from V and 3 bases from J, leaving 14 bases between. The CDR3 contains 14 residues. Per germline, CDR1 SGHNT and CDR2 YYREEE (reference sequence). This chain's CDR3 is CASSGGRGGYEQYF. The CDR3 bases are TGTGCCAGCAGCGGGGGACGTGGTGGCTACGAGCAGTACTTC.

The rearrangement uses TRBV28 and TRBJ2-7; tentative D call: TRBD2 (6 bases). CDR1 and CDR2 from the germline V gene are MDHEN and SYDVKM. Trimming cost V 3 bases and J 4 bases, with 7 bases left between them. The CDR3 spans 12 residues. The CDR3 bases are TGTGCCAGCAGTTTGGGGGGATACGAGCAGTACTTC. Translation gives CASSLGGYEQYF.

V is TRBV7-3 and J is TRBJ2-2; D possibly uses TRBD1 or TRBD2 (6 bases each). This CDR3 contains 16 residues. V gave up 5 bases and J gave up 0 bases, with 13 bases separating them. Germline-derived CDR1 and CDR2 are SGHTA and FQGTGA. CDR3 loop: CASSPGGTSNTGELFF. In nucleotides, the CDR3 is TGTGCCAGCAGCCCCGGGGGCACATCGAACACCGGGGAGCTGTTTTTT.

This rearrangement joins TRBV5-1 to TRBJ2-2, with D maybe TRBD1 (5 bases). CDR1 and CDR2 (germline): SGHRS, YFSETQ. The V gene lost 1 base and the J gene lost 6 bases, with 13 bases spanning the gap. The CDR3 loop spans 15 amino acids. CDR3 sequence reads: CASSLQGGWSGELFF. CDR3 in DNA: TGCGCCAGCAGCTTGCAGGGTGGTTGGTCCGGGGAGCTGTTTTTT.

V is TRBV7-2 and J is TRBJ2-3, with 7 bases fitting TRBD2. J gave up 7 bases and V 5 bases, and 9 bases lay outside the gene matches. The CDR3 sequence is 14 residues long. Germline CDR1 is SGHTA and CDR2 is FQGNSA. Written as DNA, the CDR3 is TGTGCCAGCAGCCGAGGGGAGGGATTAAATACGCAGTATTTT. Protein product: CASSRGEGLNTQYF. The full variable domain, in which reference TRBV7-2 and TRBJ2-3 provide the parts outside the CDR3, is GAGVSQSPSNKVTEKGKDVELRCDPISGHTALYWYRQSLGQGLEFLIYFQGNSAPDKSGLPSDRFSAERTGGSVSTLTIQRTQQEDSAVYLCASSRGEGLNTQYFGPGTRLTVL.

The V call is TRBV19, the J call TRBJ2-1; D is undetermined. Per the germline V gene, CDR1 is LNHDA and CDR2 is SQIVND (reference sequence). The CDR3 extends over 17 amino acids. The ends were cut back, 1 base at V and 0 bases at J, with 13 bases in the middle. CDR3 protein: CASSIAAGVSSYNEQFF. CDR3 sequence (DNA): TGTGCCAGTAGTATAGCTGCAGGAGTTAGCTCCTACAATGAGCAGTTCTTC.

The chain links TRBV4-3 to TRBJ2-7, with a weak D call TRBD2 (5 bases). CDR3 length equals 14 residues. Trimming took 1 base from V and 0 from J, leaving 7 bases between them. Germline V lookup: CDR1 LGHNA, CDR2 YSLEER. The CDR3 DNA reads as TGCGCCAGCAGCCAAGCGGACTTCTCCTACGAGCAGTACTTC. Translation gives CASSQADFSYEQYF.

The chain uses TRBV4-2 and TRBJ2-3; tentatively, D is TRBD2 (5 bases). This CDR3 has 13 residues. Germline V lookup: CDR1 LGHNA, CDR2 YNFKEQ. With 1 base removed from V and 5 bases from J, the gap between germline ends came to 7 bases. CDR3 bases: TGTGCCAGCAGCCAAGTGCGGGTAGATACGCAGTATTTT. It translates to CASSQVRVDTQYF.

The chain has TRBV4-1 and TRBJ2-1; TRBD2 agrees at 8 bases. The CDR3 is made up of 15 amino acids. After removal of 5 bases from V and 2 bases from J, the junction contained 5 bases not matched to a gene. Germline loops: CDR1 MGHRA, CDR2 YSYEKL. CDR3 region: CASSDLSGTYNEQFF. As DNA, the CDR3 is TGCGCCAGCAGCGACCTTAGCGGGACCTACAATGAGCAGTTCTTC.

The V gene is TRBV7-9, the J gene TRBJ2-2; D may correspond to TRBD1 or TRBD2 (5 bases each). CDR1 is SEHNR, CDR2 FQNEAQ, per germline (reference sequence). CDR3 size: 14 residues. The CDR3 nucleotides read TGTGTCCTCCTCTCGGGGCAGAACACCGGGGAGCTGTTTTTT. It translates to CVLLSGQNTGELFF.

This chain connects TRBV28 to TRBJ2-2; D unresolved. The CDR3 contains 13 residues. The V and J ends lost 5 bases and 4 bases respectively, with 8 bases between them. Germline CDR1 reads MDHEN; CDR2 reads SYDVKM. The CDR3 is CASSTGVTGELFF. DNA for the CDR3: TGTGCCAGCAGTACCGGCGTCACCGGGGAGCTGTTTTTT.

J is TRBJ2-1 and V is TRBV10-3, with 7 bases aligning to TRBD1. CDR3 length: 14 amino acids. Germline CDR1 reads ENHRY; CDR2 reads SYGVKD. Unmatched junction bases numbered 5, after V lost 6 bases and J lost 3 bases. The DNA for the CDR3 is TGTGCCATCAGGCAGGGGGAGCTCTACAATGAGCAGTTCTTC. Translation gives CAIRQGELYNEQFF.

The rearrangement uses TRBV4-1 and TRBJ2-6, with a tentative D call TRBD1 (6 bases). The V end was cut by 3 bases, the J end by 3 bases, with 15 bases between. This CDR3 is 17 amino acids long. Per the germline V gene, CDR1 is MGHRA and CDR2 is YSYEKL. CDR3 sequence: CASSQTKGGGGANVLTF. The CDR3 DNA is TGCGCCAGCAGCCAGACCAAAGGGGGTGGTGGGGCCAACGTCCTGACTTTC.

The chain links TRBV10-3 to TRBJ2-3; 7 bases fit TRBD2. CDR1 and CDR2 (germline): ENHRY, SYGVKD. This CDR3 contains 16 residues. Trimming at V came to 10 bases and at J to 1 base, leaving 14 bases not matched to a gene. The CDR3 DNA reads as TGTGCCAGCAGAGTCGTGGGGGAGGGCGGCACAGATACGCAGTATTTT. Protein sequence: CASRVVGEGGTDTQYF.

The rearrangement joins TRBV28 to TRBJ1-2, with 7 bases that match TRBD1. This CDR3 is 12 amino acids long. Germline V gene data show CDR1 as MDHEN and CDR2 as SYDVKM. After removal of 7 bases from V and 6 bases from J, the junction contained 5 bases not matched to a gene. The DNA for the CDR3 is TGTGCCAGCACTACAGGGGTCGATGGCTACACCTTC. Its translation: CASTTGVDGYTF.

This chain connects TRBV7-9 to TRBJ2-2; 9 nucleotides agree with TRBD1. Germline values: CDR1 SEHNR, CDR2 FQNEAQ (reference sequence). J lost 5 bases, V lost 1 base, and 8 bases had no gene match. The CDR3 covers 17 residues. CDR3 in DNA: TGTGCCAGCAGCTTAGGGATTTGGGACAGGGCTACCGGGGAGCTGTTTTTT. Protein product: CASSLGIWDRATGELFF.

The chain employs TRBV5-1 and TRBJ2-1; 9 positions match TRBD2. Germline values: CDR1 SGHRS, CDR2 YFSETQ. The CDR3 is 14 residues long. V lost 6 bases, J lost 3 bases, and 4 bases stayed unmatched. The CDR3 reads CASTASGNYNEQFF. CDR3 DNA sequence: TGCGCCAGCACCGCTAGCGGGAACTACAATGAGCAGTTCTTC.

The V call is TRBV5-5, the J call TRBJ2-7; 7 bases match TRBD2. The CDR3 is 15 amino acids. V lost 2 bases, J lost 0 bases, and 5 bases stayed unmatched. Germline lookup yields CDR1 SGHKS and CDR2 YYEKEE (reference sequence). As DNA, the CDR3 is TGTGCCAGCAGCTTTCGGGGGGAGGGCTCCTACGAGCAGTACTTC. Protein sequence: CASSFRGEGSYEQYF.

CDR3 residues: CASSIDSGGHPYNEQFF. In DNA, the CDR3 is TGTGCCAGCAGCATAGATTCGGGTGGGCATCCCTACAATGAGCAGTTCTTC. The gene calls are TRBV7-6 and TRBJ2-1; D is unclear. The V gene's germline CDR1 is SGHVS and CDR2 FNYEAQ. Deletions cut 5 bases from V and 2 bases from J, with 19 bases between. CDR3 size: 17 residues. Complete variable domain (other parts from reference TRBV7-6 and TRBJ2-1): GAGVSQSPRYKVTKRGQDVALRCDPISGHVSLYWYRQALGQGPEFLTYFNYEAQQDKSGLPNDRFSAERPEGSISTLTIQRTEQRDSAMYRCASSIDSGGHPYNEQFFGPGTRLTVL.

This rearrangement joins TRBV9 to TRBJ2-7; D tentatively fits TRBD1 or TRBD2 (5 bases each). The CDR3 runs to 14 residues. CDR1 is SGDLS and CDR2 is YYNGEE in the germline V gene. Trimming took 0 bases from V and 7 from J, leaving 14 bases between them. This CDR3 reads CASSVGGAQKEQYF. CDR3 sequence (DNA): TGTGCCAGCAGCGTAGGAGGGGCACAGAAGGAGCAGTACTTC.